This TCR beta chain derives from a study of long-term antiretroviral therapy in people with HIV. immunoSEQ v3.0 was run at survey level. Assay: immunoSEQ multiplex PCR; the TCRdb copy retains only in-frame clones and omits some. This table has approximately 18,000 clones, 80% appearing once. The sequence derives from a young man with HIV. The source was unsorted PBMCs, collected 0.1 years before starting antiretroviral therapy.

The CDR3 nucleotides read TGTGCCAGCAGTTCCCCAGGGTGGCAGAATCAGCCCCAGCATTTT. Its protein product is CASSSPGWQNQPQHF. The chain uses TRBV27 and TRBJ1-5; D is possibly TRBD1 (5 bases). Germline values: CDR1 MNHEY, CDR2 SMNVEV (reference sequence). Trimming stripped 4 bases from V and 4 bases from J, with 14 bases between. The CDR3 totals 15 residues.